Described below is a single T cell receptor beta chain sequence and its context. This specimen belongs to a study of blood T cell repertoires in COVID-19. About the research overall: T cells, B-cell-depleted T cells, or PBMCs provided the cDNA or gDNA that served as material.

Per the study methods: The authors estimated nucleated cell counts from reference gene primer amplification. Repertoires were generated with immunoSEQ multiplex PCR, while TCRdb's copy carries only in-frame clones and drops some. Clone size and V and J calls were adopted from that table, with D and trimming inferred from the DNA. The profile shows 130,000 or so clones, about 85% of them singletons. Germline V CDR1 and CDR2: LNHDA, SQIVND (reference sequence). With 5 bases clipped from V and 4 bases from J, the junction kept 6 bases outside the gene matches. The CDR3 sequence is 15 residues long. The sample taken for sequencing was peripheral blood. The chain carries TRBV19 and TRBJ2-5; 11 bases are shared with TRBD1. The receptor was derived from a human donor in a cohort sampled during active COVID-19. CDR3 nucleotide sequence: TGTGCCAGTAGTGTCGGACAGGGGGCGAGAGAGACCCAGTACTTC. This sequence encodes CASSVGQGARETQYF.